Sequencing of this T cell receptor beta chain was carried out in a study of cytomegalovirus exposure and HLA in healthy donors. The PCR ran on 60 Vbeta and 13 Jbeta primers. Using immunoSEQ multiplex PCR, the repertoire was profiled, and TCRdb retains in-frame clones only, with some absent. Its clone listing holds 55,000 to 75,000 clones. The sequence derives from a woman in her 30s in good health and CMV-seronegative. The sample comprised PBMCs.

CDR3 sequence reads: CASSLRGSTDTQYF. CDR3 in DNA: TGTGCCAGCAGTTTGAGAGGGAGCACAGATACGCAGTATTTT. This chain links TRBV28 with TRBJ2-3; tentatively, D is TRBD2 (5 bases). The CDR3 sequence is 14 residues long. V lost 3 bases and J 0 bases, leaving 7 bases between the germline ends. Germline CDR1 MDHEN, CDR2 SYDVKM.